This TCR beta chain was retrieved from a study of glioma-infiltrating T cells after dendritic cell vaccination. At the level of the study: Between the early 2000s and the early 2010s, patients got autologous tumor lysate-pulsed dendritic cell vaccines. Study findings and constraints: Estimated pretreatment TIL content predicted outcome after dendritic cell vaccination.

Turning to this clone: No antigen is known for it.

The CDR3 spans 16 residues. Germline lookup yields CDR1 LNHDA and CDR2 SQIVND (reference sequence). The V and J ends lost 6 bases and 4 bases, in that order; junction bases with no gene match: 13. Documented time point: after dendritic cell vaccination, including at tumor progression/relapse. All glioblastoma patients lacked an isocitrate dehydrogenase mutation. Up to about 2 ug genomic DNA was used for TCRB CDR3 amplification. Data came from immunoSEQ multiplex PCR; TCRdb stores just in-frame clones and leaves some out. This table holds some 91,000 clones, 81% found once. The receptor was derived from a human donor with glioblastoma. Sequenced material: blood, taken after dendritic cell vaccination. The rearrangement uses TRBV19 and TRBJ2-5; TRBD2 aligns across 8 bases. Here the CDR3 reads CASSLSVSGRIETQYF. CDR3 in DNA: TGTGCCAGTAGCCTCTCGGTGAGCGGGAGAATAGAGACCCAGTACTTC.